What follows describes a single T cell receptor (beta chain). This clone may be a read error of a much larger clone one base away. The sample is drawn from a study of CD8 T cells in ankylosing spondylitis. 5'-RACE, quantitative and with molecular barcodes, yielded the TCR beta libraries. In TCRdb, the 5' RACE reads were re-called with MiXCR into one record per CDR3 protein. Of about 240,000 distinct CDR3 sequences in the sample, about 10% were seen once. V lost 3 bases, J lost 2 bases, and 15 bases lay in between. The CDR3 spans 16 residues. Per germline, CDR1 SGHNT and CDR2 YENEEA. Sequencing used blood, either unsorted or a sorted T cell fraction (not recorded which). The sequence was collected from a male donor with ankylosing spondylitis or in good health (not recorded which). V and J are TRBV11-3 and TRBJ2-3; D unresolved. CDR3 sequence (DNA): TGTGCCAGCAGCTTTAGTGCCGGCCTCTACACAGATACGCAGTATTTT. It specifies CASSFSAGLYTDTQYF.